Following are 32 T cell receptor beta chains from one sample sequenced in a study of cytomegalovirus exposure and HLA in healthy donors. Use of 60 Vbeta and 13 Jbeta primers characterized the PCR. Libraries were prepared by immunoSEQ multiplex PCR; TCRdb keeps only in-frame clonotypes and omits some of them. The sample yields roughly 120,000 clones, about three quarters seen once. The sequenced sample consisted of PBMCs. These receptors were obtained from an older woman in good health and CMV-seropositive.

The rearrangement uses TRBV7-9 and TRBJ2-2, with 14 positions matching TRBD2. Germline values: CDR1 SEHNR, CDR2 FQNEAQ (reference sequence). The CDR3 is 18 amino acids. With 5 bases clipped from V and 6 bases from J, the junction kept 11 bases outside the gene matches. DNA for the CDR3: TGTGCCAGCAGCCCACCGGGACTAGCGGGAGAGTTGGCCGGGGAGCTGTTTTTT. This translates into CASSPPGLAGELAGELFF.

The V call is TRBV30, the J call TRBJ2-7; D not resolved. Trimming left V 1 base short and J 0 bases short, with 10 bases between. The CDR3 consists of 14 residues. The germline V gene has CDR1 GTSNPN and CDR2 SVGIG (reference sequence). This CDR3 is CAWSGNSASYEQYF. In DNA form, the CDR3 reads TGTGCCTGGAGTGGTAACAGTGCCTCCTACGAGCAGTACTTC.

In its sample, this clone was seen a few times. This chain connects TRBV13 to TRBJ2-7, with D tentatively TRBD1 (6 bases). This CDR3 has 14 amino acids. Trimming left V 2 bases short and J 1 base short, with 9 bases between. Germline V gene sequence: CDR1 PRHDT, CDR2 FYEKMQ (reference sequence). The CDR3 is CASSLRRGSYEQYF. The CDR3 coding sequence is TGTGCCAGCAGCTTACGCAGGGGATCCTACGAGCAGTACTTC.

The chain employs TRBV18 and TRBJ1-2; 10 bases fit TRBD1. J was trimmed by 4 bases and V by 4 bases; bases with no gene match: 6. Germline CDR1 KGHSH, CDR2 LQKENI. This CDR3 is 15 amino acids long. The CDR3, as DNA: TGTGCCAGCTCACTACGGGACAGGGGTATCTATGGCTACACCTTC. Translated: CASSLRDRGIYGYTF.

This clone was observed a handful of times. The genes are TRBV2 and TRBJ1-4; D may be TRBD1 (6 bases). The CDR3 runs to 12 residues. Looked up from germline, CDR1 is SNHLY and CDR2 is FYNNEI. The ends were cut back, 5 bases at V and 14 bases at J, with 15 bases in the middle. CDR3 DNA: TGTGCCAGCAGTTATATACAGGGTGGTCTGTTTTTT. Its translation is CASSYIQGGLFF. Combining the CDR3 with reference TRBV2 and TRBJ1-4 gives the whole variable domain EPEVTQTPSHQVTQMGQEVILRCVPISNHLYFYWYRQILGQKVEFLVSFYNNEISEKSEIFDDQFSVERPDGSNFTLKIRSTKLEDSAMYFCASSYIQGGLFFGSGTQLSVL.

The CDR3 region has the DNA TGTGCCAGCAGTGAGGCACAGGGCTCTGGAAACACCATATATTTT. Translating it yields CASSEAQGSGNTIYF. This chain connects TRBV2 to TRBJ1-3, with a weak D call TRBD1 (6 bases). Trimming took off 3 bases at V and 0 bases at J, with 9 bases between the two ends. The CDR3 has 15 residues. Germline V lookup: CDR1 SNHLY, CDR2 FYNNEI.

This chain joins TRBV9 and TRBJ2-2; 11 bases align to TRBD1. Germline V CDR1 and CDR2: SGDLS, YYNGEE. This CDR3 spans 17 amino acids. With 5 bases clipped from V and 3 bases from J, the junction kept 9 bases outside the gene matches. CDR3 in DNA: TGTGCCAGCAGTCACGGACAGGGGGCTGTCTACACCGGGGAGCTGTTTTTT. It yields the protein CASSHGQGAVYTGELFF.

The chain combines TRBV28 with TRBJ2-1; D is unclear. V was trimmed by 6 bases and J by 10 bases, leaving 22 bases between them. The CDR3 contains 15 residues. Germline CDR1 and CDR2: MDHEN and SYDVKM. CDR3 in DNA: TGTGCCAGCAGAAAGACTTCACTCCCCTCGAACGAGCAGTTCTTC. Amino acid sequence: CASRKTSLPSNEQFF.

DNA for the CDR3: TGTGCCAGCAGTATACGACAGAACCAGGGTGGCTACACCTTC. Its translation is CASSIRQNQGGYTF. The rearrangement joins TRBV27 to TRBJ1-2; tentatively, D is TRBD1 (5 bases). The germline gives CDR1 MNHEY, CDR2 SMNVEV (reference sequence). Trimming took 5 bases from V and 7 from J, leaving 17 bases between them. The CDR3 sequence is 14 residues long.

The chain has TRBV28 and TRBJ1-2, with a weak D call TRBD1 (5 bases). There are 14 residues in the CDR3. Germline V lookup: CDR1 MDHEN, CDR2 SYDVKM. V was pared by 7 bases and J by 0 bases, with 12 bases between. The DNA for the CDR3 is TGTGCCAGCACTAATGGGGGGTCTAACTATGGCTACACCTTC. It translates to CASTNGGSNYGYTF.

This sequence joins TRBV6-6 and TRBJ1-2; D ambiguous. The CDR3 extends over 15 amino acids. V was trimmed by 0 bases and J by 2 bases, leaving 10 bases between them. Germline V gives CDR1 MNHNY, CDR2 SVGAGI (reference sequence). The CDR3 spells CASSYSAVNNYGYTF. DNA of the CDR3: TGTGCCAGCAGTTACTCGGCCGTAAACAACTATGGCTACACCTTC.

This clone has a single count. The chain carries TRBV27 and TRBJ2-1, with a tentative D call TRBD2 (6 bases). Trimming cost V 3 bases and J 5 bases, with 17 bases left between them. The V gene's germline CDR1 is MNHEY and CDR2 SMNVEV (reference sequence). The length of the CDR3 is 16 residues. The CDR3 DNA is TGTGCCAGCAGTTTCCAGGGACTCCAAAATCACAATGAGCAGTTCTTC. As protein: CASSFQGLQNHNEQFF.

The gene calls are TRBV27 and TRBJ1-1; TRBD1 aligns across 8 bases. The CDR3 is 13 amino acids. Trimming removed 6 bases from V and 7 bases from J; junction bases left unmatched: 7. Germline V CDR1 and CDR2: MNHEY, SMNVEV (reference sequence). The CDR3, as DNA: TGTGCCAGCAGAGCAGGGGGCTCGGGTGAAGCTTTCTTT. Residues: CASRAGGSGEAFF.

V gene TRBV7-9 combines with J gene TRBJ1-5; possibly TRBD1 for D (6 bases). There are 16 residues in the CDR3. CDR1 is SEHNR, CDR2 FQNEAQ, per germline (reference sequence). V lost 5 bases and J 6 bases, leaving 20 bases between the germline ends. DNA for the CDR3: TGTGCCAGCAGCCCGGGCCCAGGGGCCCAGGGTCAGCCCCAGCATTTT. This codes for CASSPGPGAQGQPQHF.

This chain joins TRBV19 and TRBJ1-6; D is uncertain. Trimming left V 6 bases short and J 7 bases short, with 13 bases between. CDR3 length equals 14 residues. Germline loops: CDR1 LNHDA, CDR2 SQIVND (reference sequence). CDR3 coding DNA: TGTGCCAGTAGCCGGACGGGGTACAATTCACCCCTCCACTTT. This translates into CASSRTGYNSPLHF.

This clone was found a few times. The rearrangement links TRBV5-4 to TRBJ1-1, with 7 bases identical to TRBD1. The CDR3 runs 15 residues. V dropped 4 bases and J dropped 1; count of bases not matched to a gene: 7. Germline V lookup: CDR1 SGHNT, CDR2 YYREEE (reference sequence). CDR3 loop: CASSGEQGPNTEAFF. Written as DNA, the CDR3 is TGTGCCAGCAGCGGAGAACAGGGGCCGAACACTGAAGCTTTCTTT. The full variable domain, rest sourced from reference TRBV5-4 and TRBJ1-1, is ETGVTQSPTHLIKTRGQQVTLRCSSQSGHNTVSWYQQALGQGPQFIFQYYREEENGRGNFPPRFSGLQFPNYSSELNVNALELDDSALYLCASSGEQGPNTEAFFGQGTRLTVV.

The chain uses TRBV5-1 and TRBJ1-3; D call uncertain. Per germline, CDR1 SGHRS and CDR2 YFSETQ. Between the trimmed V and J ends, which lost 4 bases and 4 bases, there was a span of 18 bases. The CDR3 totals 16 residues. The CDR3 DNA reads TGCGCCAGCAGCCCCCGATCGGGTGAGGCAGGAAACACCATATATTTT. This encodes CASSPRSGEAGNTIYF. Together with reference TRBV5-1 and TRBJ1-3, the CDR3 gives the full variable domain: KAGVTQTPRYLIKTRGQQVTLSCSPISGHRSVSWYQQTPGQGLQFLFEYFSETQRNKGNFPGRFSGRQFSNSRSEMNVSTLELGDSALYLCASSPRSGEAGNTIYFGEGSWLTVV.

The chain uses TRBV29-1 and TRBJ1-1, with D perhaps TRBD1 (5 bases). Germline V gene data show CDR1 as SQVTM and CDR2 as ANQGSEA. The V end lost 3 bases, the J end lost 3 bases, and 8 bases lay between the germline ends. CDR3 length: 12 residues. For the CDR3, the DNA is TGCAGCGTTGACCAGGGTTACACTGAAGCTTTCTTT. Translated: CSVDQGYTEAFF. Drawing the rest from reference TRBV29-1 and TRBJ1-1, the complete variable domain is SAVISQKPSRDICQRGTSLTIQCQVDSQVTMMFWYRQQPGQSLTLIATANQGSEATYESGFVIDKFPISRPNLTFSTLTVSNMSPEDSSIYLCSVDQGYTEAFFGQGTRLTVV.

The chain is built from TRBV5-1 and TRBJ1-1; 8 bases align to TRBD1. Germline CDR1 is SGHRS and CDR2 is YFSETQ. The CDR3 runs to 14 residues. V was pared by 3 bases and J by 4 bases, with 5 bases of the junction left unmatched. CDR3 amino acids: CASSSGQAFTEAFF. CDR3 coding DNA: TGCGCCAGCAGCTCGGGACAGGCCTTCACTGAAGCTTTCTTT.

This clone turned up a few times. The genes are TRBV19 and TRBJ2-5; possibly TRBD2 for D (6 bases). Germline assignment: CDR1 LNHDA and CDR2 SQIVND (reference sequence). The CDR3 covers 13 residues. V was cut by 6 bases and J by 3 bases, with 11 bases left in between. The CDR3 nucleotides read TGTGCCAGTAGCACGGGAGATAAAGAGACCCAGTACTTC. Its translation: CASSTGDKETQYF.

J is TRBJ2-5 and V is TRBV5-1; unclear D gene. This CDR3 spans 14 amino acids. Trimming removed 0 bases from V and 2 bases from J, with 8 bases in between. Per germline, CDR1 SGHRS and CDR2 YFSETQ. In DNA, the CDR3 is TGCGCCAGCAGCTTGGCCGGGTCGCAAGAGACCCAGTACTTC. Translated, it gives CASSLAGSQETQYF.

The rearrangement joins TRBV5-1 to TRBJ1-3; the match to TRBD1 covers 8 bases. V trimming: 4 bases; J trimming: 4 bases; junction bases outside the gene matches: 4. Looked up from germline, CDR1 is SGHRS and CDR2 is YFSETQ. The CDR3 spans 14 residues. DNA of the CDR3: TGCGCCAGCAGCCCGGGGGACAGGGGAAACACCATATATTTT. This sequence encodes CASSPGDRGNTIYF.

With respect to this clone: Other DNA sequences in this sample translate to the same CDR3. The V call is TRBV7-7, the J call TRBJ1-4; D is unclear. The CDR3 totals 15 residues. Germline assignment: CDR1 SSHAT and CDR2 FNYEAQ (reference sequence). The CDR3 nucleotides read TGTGCTAGTAGCCCTGGGGTCGGGGCTAATGAAAAACTGTTTTTT. Translating gives CASSPGVGANEKLFF.

The CDR3 spells CATRGGGALGEQYF. In DNA form, the CDR3 reads TGTGCCACCCGGGGGGGAGGGGCCCTAGGGGAGCAGTACTTC. The chain carries TRBV19 and TRBJ2-7, with 8 positions matching TRBD2. Germline values: CDR1 LNHDA, CDR2 SQIVND (reference sequence). This CDR3 comprises 14 residues. V shed 10 bases and J 7 bases; nucleotides not matched to a gene: 15.

J is TRBJ2-5 and V is TRBV18; 7 bases are a match to TRBD1. With 1 base clipped from V and 5 bases from J, the junction kept 7 bases outside the gene matches. CDR1 is KGHSH, CDR2 LQKENI, per germline. The CDR3 loop spans 15 amino acids. The CDR3 DNA sequence: TGTGCCAGCTCACCACGGACAGGCCTTTTGGAGACCCAGTACTTC. Protein product: CASSPRTGLLETQYF. Combining the CDR3 with reference TRBV18 and TRBJ2-5 gives the whole variable domain NAGVMQNPRHLVRRRGQEARLRCSPMKGHSHVYWYRQLPEEGLKFMVYLQKENIIDESGMPKERFSAEFPKEGPSILRIQQVVRGDSAAYFCASSPRTGLLETQYFGPGTRLLVL.

This clone was seen a few times. The chain recombines TRBV4-1 with TRBJ1-4, with D possibly TRBD1 on 5 matching bases. V lost 11 bases and J 2 bases, leaving 18 bases between the germline ends. Looked up from germline, CDR1 is MGHRA and CDR2 is YSYEKL. The CDR3 is 15 residues long. CDR3 sequence reads: CAPPAGGSTNEKLFF. The DNA of the CDR3 is TGCGCCCCTCCGGCCGGGGGGTCGACTAATGAAAAACTGTTTTTT.

The chain employs TRBV30 and TRBJ1-5; D not resolved. The CDR3 has 12 amino acids. Germline-derived CDR1 and CDR2 are GTSNPN and SVGIG (reference sequence). The V and J ends lost 2 bases and 10 bases respectively, with 12 bases between them. Written as DNA, the CDR3 is TGTGCCTGGAGTCAAGGAGAGGGACCCCAGCATTTT. Residues: CAWSQGEGPQHF.

Notes on this clone: This specimen includes other DNA sequences encoding the same CDR3. The chain has TRBV5-1 and TRBJ2-3, with 10 nucleotides matching TRBD2. Trimming at V came to 2 bases and at J to 6 bases, leaving 6 bases not matched to a gene. Germline-derived CDR1 and CDR2 are SGHRS and YFSETQ. This CDR3 comprises 15 residues. The CDR3 DNA reads TGCGCCAGCAGCTTCCAGCGGGAGGGCCAGGATACGCAGTATTTT. This gives the protein CASSFQREGQDTQYF.

The rearrangement joins TRBV7-3 to TRBJ2-5, with 9 bases that match TRBD2. Germline V gives CDR1 SGHTA, CDR2 FQGTGA. This CDR3 has 15 amino acids. The junction had 6 bases not matched to a gene; V was cut back by 2 bases and J by 5 bases. The CDR3 region has the DNA TGTGCCAGCAGCTTACAGGCGGGAGGGCCGGAGACCCAGTACTTC. Translating it yields CASSLQAGGPETQYF. The whole variable domain, filled in from reference TRBV7-3 and TRBJ2-5, reads GAGVSQTPSNKVTEKGKYVELRCDPISGHTALYWYRQSLGQGPEFLIYFQGTGAADDSGLPNDRFFAVRPEGSVSTLKIQRTERGDSAVYLCASSLQAGGPETQYFGPGTRLLVL.

The V and J genes are TRBV29-1 and TRBJ1-3, with 7 bases fitting TRBD1. Germline V CDR1 and CDR2: SQVTM, ANQGSEA. V trimming: 7 bases; J trimming: 2 bases; junction bases outside the gene matches: 5. This CDR3 has 13 residues. CDR3 DNA: TGCAGCGCCCTCCAGGGGGCTGGAAACACCATATATTTT. It translates to CSALQGAGNTIYF.

This rearrangement joins TRBV29-1 to TRBJ2-2, with 8 bases identical to TRBD2. Losses at the gene ends were 4 bases for V and 1 base for J; bases not matched to a gene: 2. The CDR3 runs 14 residues. The V gene's germline CDR1 is SQVTM and CDR2 ANQGSEA. The CDR3, as DNA: TGCAGCGTTGCCAGCGGGAGGAACACCGGGGAGCTGTTTTTT. It is translated as CSVASGRNTGELFF.

Only one count was recorded for this clone. This rearrangement joins TRBV7-2 to TRBJ2-5, with a possible D match to TRBD2 (6 bases). Trimming took 2 bases from V and 5 from J, leaving 12 bases between them. Germline loops: CDR1 SGHTA, CDR2 FQGNSA. This CDR3 comprises 14 residues. The CDR3 spells CASSLSGAAETQYF. Written as DNA, the CDR3 is TGTGCCAGCAGCTTATCGGGAGCGGCGGAGACCCAGTACTTC.